The 3 T cell receptor beta chains presented below share a single source sample, sequenced in a study of tumour-infiltrating T cells in Burkitt lymphoma. The repertoire was sequenced with immunoSEQ multiplex PCR; TCRdb's copy has only in-frame clones and lacks some. Of over 250 clones in the sample, roughly a fifth were seen once. The sequenced sample was tumor tissue. The source of these receptors is a human donor with Burkitt lymphoma.

This clone was seen only a few times. The chain has TRBV5-1 and TRBJ2-7, with D possibly being TRBD1 or TRBD2 (5 bases each). The CDR3 has 15 amino acids. The V and J ends lost 4 bases and 0 bases respectively, with 14 bases between them. CDR1 is SGHRS, CDR2 YFSETQ, per germline. The CDR3 protein is CASSNDGTPSYEQYF. The CDR3 nucleotides are TGCGCCAGCAGCAATGACGGGACCCCCTCCTACGAGCAGTACTTC.

The chain has TRBV27 and TRBJ1-2; 7 bases fit TRBD1. V lost 4 bases to trimming and J lost 8 bases; unmatched junction nucleotides: 7. CDR3 length equals 13 residues. The V gene's germline CDR1 is MNHEY and CDR2 SMNVEV (reference sequence). CDR3 sequence reads: CASSSTGAGGYTF. The CDR3 coding sequence is TGTGCCAGCAGTTCCACAGGGGCGGGGGGCTACACCTTC.

This clone came up a few times. J is TRBJ2-1 and V is TRBV10-3; 7 positions match TRBD1. V lost 0 bases to trimming and J lost 10 bases; unmatched junction nucleotides: 6. The CDR3 consists of 14 residues. The V gene's germline CDR1 is ENHRY and CDR2 SYGVKD. This CDR3 is CAISESFDRAEQFF. CDR3 coding DNA: TGTGCCATCAGTGAGTCCTTTGACAGGGCGGAGCAGTTCTTC.